This TCR beta chain was captured by sequencing in a study of CD8 T cells in Susac syndrome. Multiple sclerosis controls were treatment-naive patients with stable or active relapsing-remitting disease. The TEMRA cells underwent FACS enrichment, while the CD8+ and CD4+ T cells underwent negative isolation. An amount of RNA that ranged from roughly 0.5 to 1 ug was reverse transcribed with random hexamers. The amplification used immunoSEQ multiplex PCR on TCR beta CDR3; it spanned 54 Vbeta and 13 Jbeta. One entry per CDR3 protein, called by TCRdb with MiXCR from the immunoSEQ multiplex PCR reads. The repertoire holds some 300,000 distinct CDR3 sequences, 89% seen once, with less than 0.2% in the top ten. Trimming took off 4 bases at V and 7 bases at J, with 17 bases between the two ends. This CDR3 is built from 14 residues. Germline CDR1 reads SGDLS; CDR2 reads YYNGEE.

The material sequenced was CD8+ T cells from PBMCs. J is TRBJ1-2 and V is TRBV9; maybe TRBD1 (6 bases). This receptor was obtained from a human donor with multiple sclerosis. CDR3 DNA: TGTGCCAGCAGCCCGCTGGCACAGGGTGGTGGCTACACCTTC. The encoded protein is CASSPLAQGGGYTF.